The TCR beta chain described here comes from a study of blood T cell repertoires in COVID-19. Study-level background: There were acute and convalescent COVID-19 samples, and they came from the United States, Italy and Spain. Sources were T cells, B-cell-depleted T cells, or PBMCs; the material itself was cDNA or gDNA.

Trimming removed 3 bases at V and 9 bases at J, with 15 bases between. There are 15 residues in the CDR3. Germline V lookup: CDR1 MNHEY, CDR2 SMNVEV (reference sequence). As originally analysed: Cell counts per sample came from amplifying reference gene primers. Clones were sequenced by immunoSEQ multiplex PCR, and TCRdb holds only the in-frame ones, with some missing. V, J and clone size are taken as reported in that table, and D and trimming were inferred from the DNA itself. The sample records about 410,000 clones, about 88% being singletons. Enrolment of Seattle patients took place during active infection, and they were followed longitudinally.

This sequence was found in a woman in her 40s with COVID-19, enrolled during active disease. The chain uses TRBV27 and TRBJ1-6; perhaps TRBD1 as D (6 bases). Sequences were obtained from peripheral blood. The DNA for the CDR3 is TGTGCCAGCAGTTTTAGAGGGCAGGGGAGTTCACCCCTCCACTTT. It yields the protein CASSFRGQGSSPLHF.